A single sample is the source of the 7 T cell receptor beta chains below, sequenced in a study of identical twins. TCRdb re-analysed the 5' RACE reads in MiXCR, keeping a single row per CDR3 protein. The data show about 240,000 distinct CDR3 sequences, roughly a tenth seen once. Input material: memory T cells sorted from blood. The receptors were gathered from a man aged 45 to 65 in good health.

This clonotype has just a few counts. The chain links TRBV7-9 to TRBJ1-4; TRBD1 aligns across 7 bases. The CDR3 extends over 14 amino acids. The V gene end was trimmed by 5 bases and the J gene end by 7 bases; junction bases not matched to a gene: 7. Per germline, CDR1 SEHNR and CDR2 FQNEAQ (reference sequence). CDR3 nucleotide sequence: TGTGCCAGCAGCAAAATGACAGGGATTGAAAAACTGTTTTTT. This codes for CASSKMTGIEKLFF.

The chain recombines TRBV12-3 or TRBV12-4 with TRBJ1-1; D call uncertain. CDR3 length: 14 amino acids. Trimming pared 5 bases from V and 1 base from J, leaving 11 bases between. The DNA for the CDR3 is TGTGCCAGCAGTCCCGCAGGCCGGAACACTGAAGCTTTCTTT. This gives the protein CASSPAGRNTEAFF.

The table lists this clonotype with many counts. V is TRBV7-2 and J is TRBJ1-1; no clear D. With 5 bases removed from V and 0 bases from J, the gap between germline ends came to 4 bases. From germline, CDR1 is SGHTA and CDR2 FQGNSA. The CDR3 contains 12 residues. The CDR3 sequence: CASSVMNTEAFF. The CDR3 nucleotides are TGTGCCAGCAGCGTCATGAACACTGAAGCTTTCTTT. Full variable domain (rest looked up from reference TRBV7-2 and TRBJ1-1): GAGVSQSPSNKVTEKGKDVELRCDPISGHTALYWYRQSLGQGLEFLIYFQGNSAPDKSGLPSDRFSAERTGGSVSTLTIQRTQQEDSAVYLCASSVMNTEAFFGQGTRLTVV.

CDR3 loop: CASSLRQTGLGETQYF. The DNA for the CDR3 is TGCGCCAGCAGTCTACGACAGACAGGGCTGGGGGAGACCCAGTACTTC. The chain joins TRBV23-1 to TRBJ2-5, with TRBD1 matching 7 bases. TRBV23-1 is annotated as an ORF whose role is uncertain. The CDR3 consists of 16 residues. V trimming: 4 bases; J trimming: 5 bases; junction bases outside the gene matches: 13.

This chain joins TRBV5-1 and TRBJ2-2; TRBD2 matches at 8 bases. V gave up 0 bases and J gave up 8 bases; unmatched junction bases: 6. CDR3 length: 15 residues. Germline loops: CDR1 SGHRS, CDR2 YFSETQ. DNA of the CDR3: TGCGCCAGCAGCTTGGAAGGACTAGCATCTGGGGAGCTGTTTTTT. This translates into CASSLEGLASGELFF.

This chain links TRBV23-1 with TRBJ1-5; unclear D gene. TRBV23-1 is identified as an open reading frame with a role that is uncertain. Deletions cut 3 bases from V and 5 bases from J, with 11 bases between. The CDR3 has 14 amino acids. CDR3 DNA sequence: TGCGCCAGCAGTCATCAAGGTTCTGATCAGCCCCAGCATTTT. Translation gives CASSHQGSDQPQHF.

The table lists this clonotype with a few counts. The chain has TRBV7-6 and TRBJ2-6, with D possibly called TRBD1 or TRBD2 (5 bases each). Germline values: CDR1 SGHVS, CDR2 FNYEAQ. The CDR3 spans 17 residues. Trimming took off 1 base at V and 2 bases at J, with 12 bases between the two ends. CDR3 region: CASSLGPGPAGANVLTF. DNA for the CDR3: TGTGCCAGCAGCTTAGGACCGGGGCCGGCTGGGGCCAACGTCCTGACTTTC.